This is a list of T cell receptor beta chains from one sample in a study of shared clonotypes between healthy human individuals. The repertoire was sequenced with immunoSEQ multiplex PCR; TCRdb's copy has only in-frame clones and lacks some. The repertoire holds fewer than 500,000 clones, with over 75% as singletons. The sequencing sample was made of PBMCs. These TCRs come from a woman between 40 and 55 years old in good health. Some clones in this sample may be carry-over from other donors' samples. CDR3s include the opening cysteine and the closing phenylalanine or tryptophan. Each record gives: CDR3 length, V gene, J gene, clone size, D gene, CDR3 DNA, CDR3 protein. D genes are given only for firm matches. Size is omitted from some rows. Given values are once, few, many or a class for expanded clones.

len: 15
v_gene: TRBV4-2
j_gene: TRBJ1-5
abundance: -
d_gene: TRBD1
CDR3nt: TGTGCCAGCAGCCAGGACGGACAGGGGAATCGGCCCCAGCATTTT
CDR3aa: CASSQDGQGNRPQHF

len: 14
v_gene: TRBV7-6
j_gene: TRBJ2-7
abundance: -
d_gene: -
CDR3nt: TGTGCCAGCAGCACCTCTGAGGTTTCCTACGAGCAGTACTTC
CDR3aa: CASSTSEVSYEQYF

len: 15
v_gene: TRBV27
j_gene: TRBJ1-1
abundance: -
d_gene: -
CDR3nt: TGTGCCAGCAGTTTATCGAGGGGTAGGAATACTGAAGCTTTCTTT
CDR3aa: CASSLSRGRNTEAFF

len: 15
v_gene: TRBV19
j_gene: TRBJ1-5
abundance: -
d_gene: TRBD1
CDR3nt: TGTGCCAGTAGGGAGGACAGGGCGAGCAATCAGCCCCAGCATTTT
CDR3aa: CASREDRASNQPQHF

len: 16
v_gene: TRBV9
j_gene: TRBJ2-1
abundance: -
d_gene: TRBD1
CDR3nt: TGTGCCAGCAGCGTAGTGGTGACAGGGGCCCTGGATGAACAGTTCTTC
CDR3aa: CASSVVVTGALDEQFF

len: 14
v_gene: TRBV9
j_gene: TRBJ2-1
abundance: few
d_gene: -
CDR3nt: TGTGCCAGCAGCACATATGAGGGACGGACGGAGCAGTTCTTC
CDR3aa: CASSTYEGRTEQFF

len: 15
v_gene: TRBV6-6
j_gene: TRBJ2-1
abundance: -
d_gene: TRBD1
CDR3nt: TGTGCCAGCAGTGACCGGGACAGGGGGTTCTATGAGCAGTTCTTC
CDR3aa: CASSDRDRGFYEQFF

len: 18
v_gene: TRBV7-6
j_gene: TRBJ2-2
abundance: -
d_gene: TRBD2
CDR3nt: TGTGCCAGCAGCTCTGGACTAGCGGGAGGCCCGAACACCGGGGAGCTGTTTTTT
CDR3aa: CASSSGLAGGPNTGELFF

len: 13
v_gene: TRBV29-1
j_gene: TRBJ2-5
abundance: -
d_gene: -
CDR3nt: TGCAGCGTCGAATTTCGGGGTGGAGAGACCCAGTACTTC
CDR3aa: CSVEFRGGETQYF

len: 13
v_gene: TRBV6-1
j_gene: TRBJ2-6
abundance: -
d_gene: -
CDR3nt: TGTGCCAGCAGATTCTCTGGGGCCAACGTCCTGACTTTC
CDR3aa: CASRFSGANVLTF

len: 16
v_gene: TRBV25-1
j_gene: TRBJ2-6
abundance: -
d_gene: -
CDR3nt: TGTGCCAGCAGTCCCACTAGCCCGGCTGGGGCCAACGTCCTGACTTTC
CDR3aa: CASSPTSPAGANVLTF

len: 16
v_gene: TRBV10-2
j_gene: TRBJ2-3
abundance: -
d_gene: -
CDR3nt: TGCGCCAGCAGTGAGTCCCCGTTTCGGGGGACAGATACGCAGTATTTT
CDR3aa: CASSESPFRGTDTQYF

len: 13
v_gene: TRBV27
j_gene: TRBJ1-2
abundance: few
d_gene: -
CDR3nt: TGTGCCAGCAGTGAAGCAGGGTTTTACGGCTACACCTTC
CDR3aa: CASSEAGFYGYTF

len: 13
v_gene: TRBV18
j_gene: TRBJ2-3
abundance: -
d_gene: -
CDR3nt: TGTGCCAGCGATGGGGGGCGATCAGATACGCAGTATTTT
CDR3aa: CASDGGRSDTQYF

len: 14
v_gene: TRBV27
j_gene: TRBJ2-1
abundance: -
d_gene: TRBD2
CDR3nt: TGTGCCAGCAGTTTAGGCGGGAGTTACAATGAGCAGTTCTTC
CDR3aa: CASSLGGSYNEQFF

len: 16
v_gene: TRBV4-2
j_gene: TRBJ2-7
abundance: -
d_gene: -
CDR3nt: TGTGCCAGCAGCCAAGATTACTCAATTGACACCTACGAGCAGTACTTC
CDR3aa: CASSQDYSIDTYEQYF

len: 15
v_gene: TRBV11-2
j_gene: TRBJ2-1
abundance: -
d_gene: TRBD2
CDR3nt: TGTGCCAGCAGTCTACTAGCGGGAGGGGACAATGAGCAGTTCTTC
CDR3aa: CASSLLAGGDNEQFF

len: 16
v_gene: TRBV18
j_gene: TRBJ2-3
abundance: -
d_gene: -
CDR3nt: TGTGCCAGCTCACCCGAGGGCAGGGCGGGCACAGATACGCAGTATTTT
CDR3aa: CASSPEGRAGTDTQYF

len: 14
v_gene: TRBV5-1
j_gene: TRBJ1-1
abundance: -
d_gene: TRBD1
CDR3nt: TGCGCCAGCAGGGCCACAGGGGTTGACACTGAAGCTTTCTTT
CDR3aa: CASRATGVDTEAFF

len: 16
v_gene: TRBV5-8
j_gene: TRBJ2-5
abundance: -
d_gene: -
CDR3nt: TGTGCCAGCAGCTTGGGGTTCGGACAGAACCAAGAGACCCAGTACTTC
CDR3aa: CASSLGFGQNQETQYF

len: 15
v_gene: TRBV7-2
j_gene: TRBJ2-7
abundance: -
d_gene: -
CDR3nt: TGTGCCAGCAGCTTGGGGGCGGTACTGACCTACGAGCAGTACTTC
CDR3aa: CASSLGAVLTYEQYF

len: 11
v_gene: TRBV28
j_gene: TRBJ2-1
abundance: -
d_gene: -
CDR3nt: TGTGCCAGCAGTTTTTATAATGAGCAGTTCTTC
CDR3aa: CASSFYNEQFF

len: 15
v_gene: TRBV6-6
j_gene: TRBJ1-1
abundance: few
d_gene: -
CDR3nt: TGTGCCAGCAGTTACTCAGACGACCGAGCAACTGAAGCTTTCTTT
CDR3aa: CASSYSDDRATEAFF

len: 11
v_gene: TRBV2
j_gene: TRBJ1-1
abundance: -
d_gene: -
CDR3nt: TGTGCCACCCGACAGAACACTGAAGCTTTCTTT
CDR3aa: CATRQNTEAFF

len: 15
v_gene: TRBV18
j_gene: TRBJ1-1
abundance: few
d_gene: -
CDR3nt: TGTGCCAGCTCACCTGGAGTGAGGGGGAGAGCTGAAGCTTTCTTT
CDR3aa: CASSPGVRGRAEAFF